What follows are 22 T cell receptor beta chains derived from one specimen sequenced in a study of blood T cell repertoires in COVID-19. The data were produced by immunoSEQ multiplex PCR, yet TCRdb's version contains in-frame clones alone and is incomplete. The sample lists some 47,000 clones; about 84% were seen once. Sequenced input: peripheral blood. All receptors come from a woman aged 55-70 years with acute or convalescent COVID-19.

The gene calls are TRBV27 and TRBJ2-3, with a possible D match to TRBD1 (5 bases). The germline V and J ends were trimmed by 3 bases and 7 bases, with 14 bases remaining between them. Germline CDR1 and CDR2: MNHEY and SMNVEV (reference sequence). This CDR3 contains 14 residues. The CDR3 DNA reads TGTGCCAGCAGTTTCGCCCCGAACAGGCATACGCAGTATTTT. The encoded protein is CASSFAPNRHTQYF.

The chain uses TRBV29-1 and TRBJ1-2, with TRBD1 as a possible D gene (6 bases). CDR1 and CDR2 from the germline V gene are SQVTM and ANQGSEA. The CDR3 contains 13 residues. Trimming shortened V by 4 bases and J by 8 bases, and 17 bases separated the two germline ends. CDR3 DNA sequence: TGCAGCGTTGTTCAGGGGACTACTGGAGGCTACACCTTC. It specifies CSVVQGTTGGYTF.

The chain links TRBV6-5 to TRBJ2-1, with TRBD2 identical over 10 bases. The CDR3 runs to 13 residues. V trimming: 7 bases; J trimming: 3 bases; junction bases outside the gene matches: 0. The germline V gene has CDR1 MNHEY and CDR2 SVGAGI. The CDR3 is CASTSGSYNEQFF. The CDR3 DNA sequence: TGTGCCAGCACTAGCGGGAGCTACAATGAGCAGTTCTTC.

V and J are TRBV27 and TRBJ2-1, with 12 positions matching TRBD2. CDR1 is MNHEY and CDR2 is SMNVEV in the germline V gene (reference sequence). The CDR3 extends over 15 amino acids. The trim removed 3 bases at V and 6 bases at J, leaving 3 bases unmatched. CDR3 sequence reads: CASSLLTSGGNEQFF. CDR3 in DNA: TGTGCCAGCAGTTTGTTGACTAGCGGGGGCAATGAGCAGTTCTTC.

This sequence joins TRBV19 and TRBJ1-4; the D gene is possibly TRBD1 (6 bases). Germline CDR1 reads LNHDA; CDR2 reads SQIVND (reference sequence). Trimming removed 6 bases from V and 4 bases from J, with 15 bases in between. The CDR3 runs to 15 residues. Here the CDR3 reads CASRRGDTLNEKLFF. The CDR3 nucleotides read TGTGCCAGTAGACGTGGGGACACTCTTAATGAAAAACTGTTTTTT.

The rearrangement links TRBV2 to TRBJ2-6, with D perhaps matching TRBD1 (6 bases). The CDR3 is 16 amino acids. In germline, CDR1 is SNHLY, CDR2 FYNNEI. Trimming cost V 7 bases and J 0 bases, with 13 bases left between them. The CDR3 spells CASTRTAFSGANVLTF. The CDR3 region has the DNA TGTGCCAGCACCAGGACAGCTTTCTCTGGGGCCAACGTCCTGACTTTC.

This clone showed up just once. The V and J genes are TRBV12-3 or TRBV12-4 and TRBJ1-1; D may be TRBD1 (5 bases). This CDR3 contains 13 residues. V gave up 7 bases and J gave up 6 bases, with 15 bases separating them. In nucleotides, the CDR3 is TGTGCCAGCACCTTCGACAGTAAGCCTGAAGCTTTCTTT. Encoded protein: CASTFDSKPEAFF.

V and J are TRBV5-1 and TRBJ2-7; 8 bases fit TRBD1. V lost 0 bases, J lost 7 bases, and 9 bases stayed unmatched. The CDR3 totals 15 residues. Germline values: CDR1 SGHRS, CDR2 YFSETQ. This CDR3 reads CASSLGQGIPGEQYF. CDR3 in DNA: TGCGCCAGCAGCTTGGGACAGGGGATACCGGGTGAGCAGTACTTC.

In nucleotides, the CDR3 is TGTGCCAGCAGCTCCCCTGGACAGGTGCAGTTCTTC. As protein: CASSSPGQVQFF. The chain recombines TRBV7-9 with TRBJ2-1, with TRBD1 matching 7 bases. This CDR3 has 12 residues. Trimming at V came to 4 bases and at J to 12 bases, leaving 6 bases not matched to a gene. Germline lookup yields CDR1 SEHNR and CDR2 FQNEAQ (reference sequence).

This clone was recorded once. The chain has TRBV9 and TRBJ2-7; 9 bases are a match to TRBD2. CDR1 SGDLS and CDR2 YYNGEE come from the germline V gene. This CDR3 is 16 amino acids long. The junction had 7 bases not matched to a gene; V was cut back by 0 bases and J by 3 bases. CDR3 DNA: TGTGCCAGCAGCGTAGAGGTAGCGGGAGAGCTCTACGAGCAGTACTTC. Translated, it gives CASSVEVAGELYEQYF. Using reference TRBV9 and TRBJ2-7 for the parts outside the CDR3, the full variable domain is DSGVTQTPKHLITATGQRVTLRCSPRSGDLSVYWYQQSLDQGLQFLIQYYNGEERAKGNILERFSAQQFPDLHSELNLSSLELGDSALYFCASSVEVAGELYEQYFGPGTRLTVT.

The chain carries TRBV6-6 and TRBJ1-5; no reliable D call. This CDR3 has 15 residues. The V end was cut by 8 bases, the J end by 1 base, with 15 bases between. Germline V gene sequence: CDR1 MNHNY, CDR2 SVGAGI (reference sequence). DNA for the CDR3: TGTGCCAGCCGGGAAGGGCAAGCGAGCAATCAGCCCCAGCATTTT. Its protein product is CASREGQASNQPQHF.

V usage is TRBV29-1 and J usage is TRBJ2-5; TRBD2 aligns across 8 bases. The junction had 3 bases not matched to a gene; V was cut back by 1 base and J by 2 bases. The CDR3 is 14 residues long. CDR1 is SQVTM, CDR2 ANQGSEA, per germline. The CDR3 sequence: CSVEGGGGQETQYF. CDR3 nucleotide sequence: TGCAGCGTTGAAGGTGGCGGGGGGCAAGAGACCCAGTACTTC.

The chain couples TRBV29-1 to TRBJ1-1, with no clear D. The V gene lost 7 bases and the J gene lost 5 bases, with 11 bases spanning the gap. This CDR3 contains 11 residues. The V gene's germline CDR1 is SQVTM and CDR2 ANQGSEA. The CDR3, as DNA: TGCAGCGCCGAGTCGGTAACTGAAGCTTTCTTT. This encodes CSAESVTEAFF. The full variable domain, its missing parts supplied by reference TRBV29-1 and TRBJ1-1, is SAVISQKPSRDICQRGTSLTIQCQVDSQVTMMFWYRQQPGQSLTLIATANQGSEATYESGFVIDKFPISRPNLTFSTLTVSNMSPEDSSIYLCSAESVTEAFFGQGTRLTVV.

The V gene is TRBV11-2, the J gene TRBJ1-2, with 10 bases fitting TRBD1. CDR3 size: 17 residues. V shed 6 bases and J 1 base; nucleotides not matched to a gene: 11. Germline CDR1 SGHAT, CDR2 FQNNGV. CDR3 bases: TGTGCCAGCAGGTTAACGGGACAGGGGACTTATAACTATGGCTACACCTTC. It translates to CASRLTGQGTYNYGYTF. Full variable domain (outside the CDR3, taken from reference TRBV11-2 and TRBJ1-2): EAGVAQSPRYKIIEKRQSVAFWCNPISGHATLYWYQQILGQGPKLLIQFQNNGVVDDSQLPKDRFSAERLKGVDSTLKIQPAKLEDSAVYLCASRLTGQGTYNYGYTFGSGTRLTVV.

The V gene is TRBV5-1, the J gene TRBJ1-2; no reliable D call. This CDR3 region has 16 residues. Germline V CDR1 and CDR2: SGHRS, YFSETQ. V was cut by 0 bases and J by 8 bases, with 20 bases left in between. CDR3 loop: CASSLASGYTAGGYTF. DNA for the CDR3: TGCGCCAGCAGCTTGGCCAGTGGGTATACCGCCGGGGGCTACACCTTC.

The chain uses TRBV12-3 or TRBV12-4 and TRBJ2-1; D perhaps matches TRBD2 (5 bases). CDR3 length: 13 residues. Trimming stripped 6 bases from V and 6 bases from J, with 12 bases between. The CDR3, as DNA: TGTGCCAGCAGCTTTACTAGTACCAATGAGCAGTTCTTC. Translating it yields CASSFTSTNEQFF.

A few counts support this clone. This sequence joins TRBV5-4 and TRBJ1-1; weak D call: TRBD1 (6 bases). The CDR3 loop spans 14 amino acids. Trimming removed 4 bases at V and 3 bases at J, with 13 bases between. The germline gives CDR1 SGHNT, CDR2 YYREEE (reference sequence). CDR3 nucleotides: TGTGCCAGCAGCCTGGAGGGGGGGCACACTGAAGCTTTCTTT. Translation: CASSLEGGHTEAFF.

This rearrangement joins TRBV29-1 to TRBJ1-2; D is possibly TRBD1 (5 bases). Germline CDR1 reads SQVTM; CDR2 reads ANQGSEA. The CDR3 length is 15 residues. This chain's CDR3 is CIFKVRHRTNYGYTF. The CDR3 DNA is TGCATCTTCAAAGTCCGGCACAGGACCAACTATGGCTACACCTTC.

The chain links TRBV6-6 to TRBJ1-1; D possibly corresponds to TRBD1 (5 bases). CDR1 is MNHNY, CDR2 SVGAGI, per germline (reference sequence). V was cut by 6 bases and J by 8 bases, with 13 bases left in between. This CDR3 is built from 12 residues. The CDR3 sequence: CASSRSGGEAFF. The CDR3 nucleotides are TGTGCCAGCAGCCGAAGCGGGGGAGAAGCTTTCTTT.

This chain's CDR3 is CAIVAGYGNTIYF. The CDR3 DNA reads as TGTGCCATCGTCGCGGGTTATGGAAACACCATATATTTT. J is TRBJ1-3 and V is TRBV6-5, with no clear D. The germline CDR1 and CDR2 sequences are MNHEY and SVGAGI. Trimming cost V 10 bases and J 3 bases, with 13 bases left between them. CDR3 length: 13 residues.

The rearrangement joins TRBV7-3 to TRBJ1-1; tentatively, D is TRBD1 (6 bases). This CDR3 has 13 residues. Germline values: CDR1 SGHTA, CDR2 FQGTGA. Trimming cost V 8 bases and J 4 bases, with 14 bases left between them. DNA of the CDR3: TGTGCCAGCGCCACGCAGGGGAGCACTGAAGCTTTCTTT. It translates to CASATQGSTEAFF.

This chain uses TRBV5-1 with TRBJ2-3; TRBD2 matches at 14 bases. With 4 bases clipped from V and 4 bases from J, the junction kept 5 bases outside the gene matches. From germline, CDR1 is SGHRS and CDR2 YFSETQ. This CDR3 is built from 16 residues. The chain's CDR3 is CASSTGTSGSADTQYF. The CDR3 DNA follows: TGCGCCAGCAGCACCGGGACTAGCGGGAGTGCAGATACGCAGTATTTT.